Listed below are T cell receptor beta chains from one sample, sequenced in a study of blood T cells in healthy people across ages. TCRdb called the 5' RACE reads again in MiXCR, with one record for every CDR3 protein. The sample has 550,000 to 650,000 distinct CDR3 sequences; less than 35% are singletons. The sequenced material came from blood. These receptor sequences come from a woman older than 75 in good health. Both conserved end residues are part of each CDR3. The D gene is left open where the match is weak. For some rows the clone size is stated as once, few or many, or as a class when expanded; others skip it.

CASSLLSDSYNEQFF,TGTGCCAGCAGCTTACTATCCGACTCCTACAATGAGCAGTTCTTC,-,TRBV7-2,-,TRBJ2-1
CSVELRGHTYEQYF,TGCAGCGTTGAACTGCGGGGGCACACCTACGAGCAGTACTTC,-,TRBV29-1,many,TRBJ2-7
CSAENSGTSGGANEQFF,TGCAGTGCTGAAAACTCCGGGACTAGCGGGGGGGCGAATGAGCAGTTCTTC,TRBD2,TRBV20-1,many,TRBJ2-1
CASSRKTSYNEQFF,TGCGCCAGCAGTAGAAAAACCTCCTACAATGAGCAGTTCTTC,-,TRBV4-3,-,TRBJ2-1
CSVTDVVPEKLFF,TGCAGTGTAACCGACGTGGTACCTGAAAAACTGTTTTTT,-,TRBV20-1,many,TRBJ1-4
CSADPAGGGSDTQYF,TGCAGTGCAGATCCAGCGGGGGGAGGGTCAGATACGCAGTATTTT,TRBD2,TRBV20-1,many,TRBJ2-3
CASSLTGNLAKNIQYF,TGTGCCAGCAGTTTAACAGGGAATCTAGCCAAAAACATTCAGTACTTC,-,TRBV6-6,once,TRBJ2-4
CASSPQGQEQFF,TGTGCCAGCAGCCCGCAGGGACAAGAGCAGTTCTTC,-,TRBV7-3,-,TRBJ2-1
CASSLDPGTSSYGQYF,TGTGCCAGCAGCTTAGACCCCGGGACTAGCAGCTACGGGCAGTACTTC,TRBD2,TRBV7-2,-,TRBJ2-7
CASSQRTAKKTDTQYF,TGTGCCAGCAGCCAGAGGACGGCTAAAAAAACAGATACGCAGTATTTT,-,TRBV7-8,-,TRBJ2-3
CASSQWGTGSHGQYF,TGTGCCAGCAGCCAGTGGGGGACAGGGTCCCACGGGCAGTACTTC,TRBD1,TRBV6-5,-,TRBJ2-7
CASSSTGEHPIQYF,TGTGCCAGCTCGTCTACGGGGGAACACCCTATTCAGTACTTC,-,TRBV18,-,TRBJ2-4
CSAGTQEETQYF,TGCAGTGCCGGGACTCAGGAAGAGACCCAGTACTTC,-,TRBV20-1,many,TRBJ2-5
CASSETDQTNEQFF,TGTGCCAGCAGTGAGACCGACCAAACAAATGAGCAGTTCTTC,-,TRBV6-1,many,TRBJ2-1
CASGTSGGGSGELFF,TGTGCCAGCGGCACGAGCGGGGGGGGCTCCGGGGAGCTGTTTTTT,TRBD2,TRBV3-1,once,TRBJ2-2
CAISESGVAGDSYEQYF,TGTGCCATCAGTGAGTCCGGAGTAGCGGGAGATTCCTACGAGCAGTACTTC,TRBD2,TRBV10-3,-,TRBJ2-7
CSVDEGSTDTQYF,TGCAGCGTTGATGAGGGGAGCACAGATACGCAGTATTTT,-,TRBV29-1,many,TRBJ2-3
CASRRAAGEREQYF,TGCGCCAGCAGGAGAGCAGCGGGGGAGCGGGAGCAGTATTTT,TRBD2,TRBV5-1,many,TRBJ2-3
CASSPGGGHYGYTF,TGTGCCAGCAGCCCCGGGGGGGGGCACTATGGCTACACCTTC,-,TRBV6-5,many,TRBJ1-2
CAWSKGGSTDTQYF,TGTGCCTGGAGCAAAGGAGGAAGCACAGATACGCAGTATTTT,-,TRBV30,many,TRBJ2-3
CSASRTSLDEQYF,TGCAGTGCTAGTAGGACCAGTTTGGACGAGCAGTACTTC,-,TRBV20-1,-,TRBJ2-7
CASSYWRGTSYEQYF,TGTGCCAGCAGTTACTGGAGGGGTACCTCCTACGAGCAGTACTTC,-,TRBV6-6,-,TRBJ2-7
CASSLSGQGGEKLFF,TGTGCCAGCAGTTTATCGGGCCAGGGGGGTGAAAAACTGTTTTTT,TRBD1,TRBV27,many,TRBJ1-4
CASSWVGTETDTQYF,TGCGCTAGCAGCTGGGTCGGGACAGAGACAGATACGCAGTATTTT,TRBD1,TRBV5-1,-,TRBJ2-3
CSVSGTTNEKLFF,TGCAGCGTATCCGGGACAACTAATGAAAAACTGTTTTTT,-,TRBV29-1,many,TRBJ1-4
CASSSVSNSPLHF,TGTGCCAGCAGCTCGGTATCAAATTCACCCCTCCACTTT,-,TRBV7-2,many,TRBJ1-6
CASSGQRYDAQYF,TGTGCCAGCAGTGGCCAGAGATACGATGCGCAGTATTTT,-,TRBV12-3/TRBV12-4,once,TRBJ2-3
CASGPAGRGGLTEQFF,TGCGCCAGCGGCCCAGCGGGGCGGGGGGGCCTCACTGAGCAGTTCTTC,TRBD2,TRBV4-1,once,TRBJ2-1
CASSHPGATNEKLFF,TGCGCCAGCAGCCACCCGGGAGCAACTAATGAAAAACTGTTTTTT,-,TRBV10-2,-,TRBJ1-4
CASSIGQDLAKNIQYF,TGCGCCAGCAGCATCGGACAGGACCTAGCCAAAAACATTCAGTACTTC,TRBD1,TRBV5-1,many,TRBJ2-4
CSARVLVGNEQFF,TGCAGTGCTAGAGTCTTAGTAGGGAATGAGCAGTTCTTC,-,TRBV20-1,-,TRBJ2-1
CASSPRDSRTHYNEQFF,TGTGCCAGCAGCCCTAGGGATTCTAGGACCCACTACAATGAGCAGTTCTTC,-,TRBV7-3,many,TRBJ2-1
CATSRAGNNQPQHF,TGTGCCACCAGTCGGGCAGGCAACAATCAGCCCCAGCATTTT,-,TRBV24-1,-,TRBJ1-5
CASSQEGLGKLFF,TGTGCCAGCTCACAAGAGGGTTTGGGAAAACTGTTTTTT,-,TRBV18,many,TRBJ1-4
CASSPQYSSGGPYNEQFF,TGCGCCAGCAGCCCGCAATACTCTAGCGGGGGTCCCTACAATGAGCAGTTCTTC,TRBD2,TRBV4-3,many,TRBJ2-1
CASSSGLTNSNQPQHF,TGTGCCAGCAGCTCTGGACTGACTAATAGCAATCAGCCCCAGCATTTT,-,TRBV7-6,few,TRBJ1-5
CASSMYTEAFF,TGTGCCAGCAGCATGTACACTGAAGCTTTCTTT,-,TRBV6-5,-,TRBJ1-1